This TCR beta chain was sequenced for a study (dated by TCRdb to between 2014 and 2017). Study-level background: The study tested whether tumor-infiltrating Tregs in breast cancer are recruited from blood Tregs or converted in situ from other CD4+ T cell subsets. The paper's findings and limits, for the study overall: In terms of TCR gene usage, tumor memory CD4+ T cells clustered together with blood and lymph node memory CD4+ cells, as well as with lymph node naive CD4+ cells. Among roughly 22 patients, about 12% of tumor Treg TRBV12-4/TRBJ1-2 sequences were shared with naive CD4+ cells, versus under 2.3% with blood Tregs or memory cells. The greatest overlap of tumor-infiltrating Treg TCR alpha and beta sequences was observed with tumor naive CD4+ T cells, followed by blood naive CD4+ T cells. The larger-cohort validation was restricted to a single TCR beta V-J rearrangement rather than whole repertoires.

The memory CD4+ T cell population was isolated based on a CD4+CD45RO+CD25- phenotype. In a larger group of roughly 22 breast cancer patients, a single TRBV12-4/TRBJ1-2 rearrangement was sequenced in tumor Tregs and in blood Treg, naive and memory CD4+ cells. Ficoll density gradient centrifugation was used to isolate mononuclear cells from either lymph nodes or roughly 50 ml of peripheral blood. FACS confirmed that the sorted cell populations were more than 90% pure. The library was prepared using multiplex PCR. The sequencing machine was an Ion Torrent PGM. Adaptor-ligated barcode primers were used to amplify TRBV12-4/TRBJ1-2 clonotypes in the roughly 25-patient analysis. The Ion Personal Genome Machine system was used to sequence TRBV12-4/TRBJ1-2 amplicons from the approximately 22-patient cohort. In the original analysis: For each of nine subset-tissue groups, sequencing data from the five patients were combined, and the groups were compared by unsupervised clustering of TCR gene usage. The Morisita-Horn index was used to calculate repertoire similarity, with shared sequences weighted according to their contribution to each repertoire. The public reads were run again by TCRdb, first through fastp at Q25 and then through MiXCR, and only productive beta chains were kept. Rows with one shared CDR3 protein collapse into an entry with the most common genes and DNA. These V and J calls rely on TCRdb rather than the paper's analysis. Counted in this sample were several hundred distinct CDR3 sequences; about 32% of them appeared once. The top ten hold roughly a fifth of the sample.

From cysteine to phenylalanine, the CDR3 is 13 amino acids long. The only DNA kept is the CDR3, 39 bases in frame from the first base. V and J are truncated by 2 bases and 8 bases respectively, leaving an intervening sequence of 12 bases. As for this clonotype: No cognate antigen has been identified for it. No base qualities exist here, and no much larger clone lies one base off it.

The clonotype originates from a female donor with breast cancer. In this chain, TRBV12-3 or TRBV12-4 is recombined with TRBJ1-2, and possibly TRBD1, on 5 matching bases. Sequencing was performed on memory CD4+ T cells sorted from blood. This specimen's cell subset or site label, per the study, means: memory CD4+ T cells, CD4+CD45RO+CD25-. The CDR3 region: CASSLQTDWGYTF. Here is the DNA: TGTGCCAGCAGTTTACAGACAGACTGGGGCTACACCTTC.